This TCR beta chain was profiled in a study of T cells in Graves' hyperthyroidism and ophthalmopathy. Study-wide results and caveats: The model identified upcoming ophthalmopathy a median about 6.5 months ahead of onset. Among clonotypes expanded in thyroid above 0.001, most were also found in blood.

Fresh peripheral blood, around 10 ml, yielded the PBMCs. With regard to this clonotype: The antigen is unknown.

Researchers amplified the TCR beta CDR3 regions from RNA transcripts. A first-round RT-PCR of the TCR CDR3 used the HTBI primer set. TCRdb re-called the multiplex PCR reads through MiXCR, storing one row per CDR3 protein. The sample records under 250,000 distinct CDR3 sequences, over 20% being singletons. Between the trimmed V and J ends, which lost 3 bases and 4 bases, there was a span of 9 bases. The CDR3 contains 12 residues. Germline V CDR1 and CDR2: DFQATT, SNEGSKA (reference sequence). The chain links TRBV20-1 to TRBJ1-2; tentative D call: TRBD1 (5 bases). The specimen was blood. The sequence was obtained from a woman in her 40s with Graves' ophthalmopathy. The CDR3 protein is CSARAGSYGYTF. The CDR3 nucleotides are TGCAGTGCTAGGGCAGGGAGCTATGGCTACACCTTC.